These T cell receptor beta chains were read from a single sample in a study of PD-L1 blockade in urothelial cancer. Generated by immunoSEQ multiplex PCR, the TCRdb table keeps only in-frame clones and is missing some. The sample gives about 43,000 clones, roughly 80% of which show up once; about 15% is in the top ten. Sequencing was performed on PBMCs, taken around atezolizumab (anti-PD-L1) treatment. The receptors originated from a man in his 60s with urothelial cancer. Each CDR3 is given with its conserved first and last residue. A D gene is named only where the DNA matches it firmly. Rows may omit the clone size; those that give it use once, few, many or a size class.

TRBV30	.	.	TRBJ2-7	CAWTVWAKEQYF	TGTGCCTGGACCGTATGGGCCAAAGAGCAGTACTTC
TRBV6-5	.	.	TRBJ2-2	CASSYSTNTGELFF	TGTGCCAGCAGTTACTCTACTAACACCGGGGAGCTGTTTTTT
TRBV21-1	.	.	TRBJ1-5	CASSKEGGQGVNQPQHF	TGTGCCAGCAGCAAAGAGGGGGGACAGGGGGTCAATCAGCCCCAGCATTTT
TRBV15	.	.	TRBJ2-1	CATSRDLRGVVYNEQFF	TGTGCCACCAGCAGAGATCTTAGGGGCGTAGTCTACAATGAGCAGTTCTTC
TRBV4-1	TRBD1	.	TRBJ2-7	CASSQGTGGYRTYEQYF	TGCGCCAGCAGCCAAGGGACAGGGGGCTACAGGACCTACGAGCAGTACTTC
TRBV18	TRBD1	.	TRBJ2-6	CASSLGQAASGANVLTF	TGTGCCAGCTCACTCGGACAGGCCGCCTCTGGGGCCAACGTCCTGACTTTC
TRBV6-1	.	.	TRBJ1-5	CASILDAWGQPQHF	TGTGCCAGCATCCTGGATGCGTGGGGCCAGCCCCAGCATTTT
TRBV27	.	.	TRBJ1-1	CASSLSAGVNTEAFF	TGTGCCAGCAGTTTATCCGCAGGTGTGAACACTGAAGCTTTCTTT
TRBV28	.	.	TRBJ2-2	CASSLVQGRGGELFF	TGTGCCAGCAGTTTAGTTCAGGGGCGCGGCGGGGAGCTGTTTTTT
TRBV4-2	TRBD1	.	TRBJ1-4	CASSQDRGQDEKLFF	TGTGCCAGCAGCCAAGACAGGGGGCAGGATGAAAAACTGTTTTTT
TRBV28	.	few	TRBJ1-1	CASTTGLNTEAFF	TGTGCCAGCACTACAGGGTTGAACACTGAAGCTTTCTTT
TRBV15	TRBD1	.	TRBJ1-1	CATSRDRANTEAFF	TGTGCCACCAGCAGGGACAGGGCGAACACTGAAGCTTTCTTT
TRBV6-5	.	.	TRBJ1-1	CASRRGINTEAFF	TGTGCCAGCAGACGAGGGATAAACACTGAAGCTTTCTTT
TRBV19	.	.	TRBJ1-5	CASSIGPYESQHF	TGTGCCAGTAGTATAGGTCCTTATGAGTCCCAGCATTTT
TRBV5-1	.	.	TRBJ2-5	CASSLSAVETQYF	TGCGCCAGCAGCTTGTCGGCGGTTGAGACCCAGTACTTC
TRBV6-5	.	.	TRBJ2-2	CASSLMGHTGELFF	TGTGCCAGCAGTTTAATGGGACATACCGGGGAGCTGTTTTTT
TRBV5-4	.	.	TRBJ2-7	CASSSGGDGTYKQYF	TGTGCCAGCAGCTCCGGGGGTGACGGGACCTACAAGCAGTACTTC
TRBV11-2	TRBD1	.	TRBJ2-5	CASSLRTGTGGGQTQYF	TGTGCCAGCAGCTTAAGAACCGGGACAGGGGGCGGTCAGACCCAGTACTTC
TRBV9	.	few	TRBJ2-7	CASSLGQHSYEQYF	TGTGCCAGCAGCCTTGGACAGCACTCCTACGAGCAGTACTTC
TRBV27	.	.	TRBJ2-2	CASSPRDINTGELFF	TGTGCCAGCAGTCCCCGGGACATTAACACCGGGGAGCTGTTTTTT
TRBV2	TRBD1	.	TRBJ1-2	CASSEGQGFWANYGYTF	TGTGCCAGCAGTGAGGGACAGGGGTTTTGGGCTAACTATGGCTACACCTTC
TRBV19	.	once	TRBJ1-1	CASSISGGRNTEAFF	TGTGCCAGTAGTATCTCCGGGGGGCGGAACACTGAAGCTTTCTTT
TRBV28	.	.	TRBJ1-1	CASGLGLGAFF	TGTGCCAGCGGCTTGGGACTGGGAGCTTTCTTT
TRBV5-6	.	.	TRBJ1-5	CASSGPGRGNQPQHF	TGTGCCAGCAGCGGCCCTGGGAGGGGGAATCAGCCCCAGCATTTT
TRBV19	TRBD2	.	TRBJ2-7	CASSPLAGAYEQYF	TGTGCCAGTAGTCCCCTAGCGGGGGCATACGAGCAGTACTTC
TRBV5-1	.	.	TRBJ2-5	CASSRAQETQYF	TGCGCCAGCAGTCGAGCCCAAGAGACCCAGTACTTC
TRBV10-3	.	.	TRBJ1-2	CAKSQDRNYGYTF	TGTGCCAAGAGCCAGGACAGAAACTATGGCTACACCTTC
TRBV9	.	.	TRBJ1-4	CASSVGTLPGDEKLFF	TGTGCCAGCAGCGTAGGGACCTTACCGGGAGATGAAAAACTGTTTTTT
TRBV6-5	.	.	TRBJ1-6	CASSGEYNSPLHF	TGTGCCAGCAGCGGGGAGTATAATTCACCCCTCCACTTT
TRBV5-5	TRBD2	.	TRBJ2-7	CASSLVAGGSYEQYF	TGTGCCAGCAGCTTGGTAGCGGGGGGCTCCTACGAGCAGTACTTC
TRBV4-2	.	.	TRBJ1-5	CASSQRGGTDHNQPQHF	TGTGCCAGCAGCCAACGCGGCGGGACGGACCATAATCAGCCCCAGCATTTT
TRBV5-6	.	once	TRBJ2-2	CASSGGGGGTGELFF	TGTGCCAGCAGCGGAGGAGGGGGGGGCACCGGGGAGCTGTTTTTT
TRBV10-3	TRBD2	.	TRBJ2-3	CAISRGGLNTDTQYF	TGTGCCATCTCTCGGGGGGGCCTGAACACAGATACGCAGTATTTT
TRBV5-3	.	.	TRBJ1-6	CARSPRGPQSRYNSPLHF	TGTGCCAGAAGCCCCAGGGGACCCCAAAGTCGCTATAATTCACCCCTCCACTTT
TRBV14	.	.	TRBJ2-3	CASNYGGFTDTQYF	TGTGCCAGCAATTACGGGGGATTCACAGATACGCAGTATTTT
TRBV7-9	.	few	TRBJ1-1	CASSGSRAEAFF	TGTGCCAGCAGCGGGAGTAGGGCTGAAGCTTTCTTT
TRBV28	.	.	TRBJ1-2	CATLTRRQDLDYGYTF	TGTGCCACCCTCACCCGGCGACAGGATTTAGACTATGGCTACACCTTC